The T cell receptor beta chain under discussion was sequenced for a study of shared clonotypes between healthy human individuals. Study-wide context: Per donor, three plates held CD4 naive cells, three held CD4 memory, two held CD8 naive and one held CD8 memory. Study-wide results and caveats: Around 5% was the fraction of naive CD4 clonotypes found shared across a few donors.

The assay was immunoSEQ multiplex PCR, and TCRdb's table has in-frame clones only and misses some. The sample contains 400,000 to 600,000 clones, more than 95% of which appear only once. Germline CDR1 is MDHEN and CDR2 is SYDVKM. V lost 8 bases, J lost 8 bases, and 15 bases lay in between. This CDR3 contains 13 residues. Of note for this clone: Its antigen is currently unknown.

The chain joins TRBV28 to TRBJ2-2, with D perhaps being TRBD1 or TRBD2 (5 bases each). The sequenced material came from naive CD4+ T cells sorted from blood. This sample's subset: CD45RA+ positively selected. The clonotype was recovered from a woman aged 25 to 39 in good health. The CDR3 bases are TGTGCCAGCTCCCCCGGGGACGTAGGGGAGCTGTTTTTT. This translates into CASSPGDVGELFF.